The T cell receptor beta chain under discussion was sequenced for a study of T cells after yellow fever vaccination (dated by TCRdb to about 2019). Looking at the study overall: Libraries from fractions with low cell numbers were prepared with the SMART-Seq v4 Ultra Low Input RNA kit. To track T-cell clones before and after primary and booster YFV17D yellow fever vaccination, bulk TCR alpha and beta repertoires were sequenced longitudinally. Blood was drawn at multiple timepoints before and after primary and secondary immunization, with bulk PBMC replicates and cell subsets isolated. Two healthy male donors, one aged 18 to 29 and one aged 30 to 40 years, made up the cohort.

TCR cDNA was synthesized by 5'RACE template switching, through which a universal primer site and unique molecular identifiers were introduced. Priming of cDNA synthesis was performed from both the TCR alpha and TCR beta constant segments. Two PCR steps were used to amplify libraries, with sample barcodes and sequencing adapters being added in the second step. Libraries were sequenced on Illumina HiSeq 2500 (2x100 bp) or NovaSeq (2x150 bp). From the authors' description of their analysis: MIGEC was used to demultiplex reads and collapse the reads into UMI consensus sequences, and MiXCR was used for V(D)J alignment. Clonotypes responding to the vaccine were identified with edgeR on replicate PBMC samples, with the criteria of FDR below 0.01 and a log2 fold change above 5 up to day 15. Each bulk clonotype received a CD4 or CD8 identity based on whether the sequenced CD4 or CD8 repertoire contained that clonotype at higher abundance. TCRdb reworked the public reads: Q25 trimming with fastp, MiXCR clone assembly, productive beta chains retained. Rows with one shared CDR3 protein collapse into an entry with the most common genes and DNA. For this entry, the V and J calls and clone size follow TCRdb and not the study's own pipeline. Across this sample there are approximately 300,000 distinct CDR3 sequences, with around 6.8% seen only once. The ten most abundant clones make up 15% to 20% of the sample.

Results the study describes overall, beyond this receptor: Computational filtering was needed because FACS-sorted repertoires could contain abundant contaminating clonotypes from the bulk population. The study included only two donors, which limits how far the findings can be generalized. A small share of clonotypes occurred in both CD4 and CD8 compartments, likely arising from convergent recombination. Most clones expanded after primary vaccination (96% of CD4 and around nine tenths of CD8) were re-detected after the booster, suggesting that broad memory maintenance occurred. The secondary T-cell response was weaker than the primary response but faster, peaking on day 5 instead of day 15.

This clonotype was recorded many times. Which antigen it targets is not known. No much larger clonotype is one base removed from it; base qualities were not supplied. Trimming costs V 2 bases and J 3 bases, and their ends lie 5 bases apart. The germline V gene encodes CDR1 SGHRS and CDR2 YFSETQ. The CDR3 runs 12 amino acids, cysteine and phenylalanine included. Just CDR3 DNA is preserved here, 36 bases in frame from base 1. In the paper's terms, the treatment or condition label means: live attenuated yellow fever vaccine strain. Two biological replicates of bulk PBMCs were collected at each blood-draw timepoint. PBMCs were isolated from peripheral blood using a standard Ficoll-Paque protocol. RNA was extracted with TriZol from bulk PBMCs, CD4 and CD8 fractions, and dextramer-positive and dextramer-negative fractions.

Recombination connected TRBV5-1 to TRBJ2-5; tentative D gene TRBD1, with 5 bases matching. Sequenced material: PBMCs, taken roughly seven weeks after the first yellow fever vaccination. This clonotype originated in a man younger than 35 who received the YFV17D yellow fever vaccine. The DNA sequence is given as TGCGCCAGCAGCTTAGGGGAAGAGACCCAGTACTTC. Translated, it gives CASSLGEETQYF.